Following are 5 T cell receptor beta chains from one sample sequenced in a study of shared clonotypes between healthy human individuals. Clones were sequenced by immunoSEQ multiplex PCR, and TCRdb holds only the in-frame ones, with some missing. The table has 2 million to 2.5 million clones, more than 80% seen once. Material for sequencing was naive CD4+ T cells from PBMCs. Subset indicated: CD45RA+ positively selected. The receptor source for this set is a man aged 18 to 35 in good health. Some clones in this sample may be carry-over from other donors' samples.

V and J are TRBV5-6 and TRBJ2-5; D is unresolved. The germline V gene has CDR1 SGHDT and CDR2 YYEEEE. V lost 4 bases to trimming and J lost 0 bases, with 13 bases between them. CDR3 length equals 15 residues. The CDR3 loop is CASSRKAWYQETQYF. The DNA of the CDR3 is TGTGCCAGCAGCCGTAAAGCTTGGTACCAAGAGACCCAGTACTTC.

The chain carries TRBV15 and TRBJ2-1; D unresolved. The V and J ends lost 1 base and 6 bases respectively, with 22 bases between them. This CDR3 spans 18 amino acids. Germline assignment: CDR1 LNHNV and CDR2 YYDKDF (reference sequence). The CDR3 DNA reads TGTGCCACCAGCAGAGGATTTCCGTCGTACGACCAAAGCAATGAGCAGTTCTTC. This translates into CATSRGFPSYDQSNEQFF.

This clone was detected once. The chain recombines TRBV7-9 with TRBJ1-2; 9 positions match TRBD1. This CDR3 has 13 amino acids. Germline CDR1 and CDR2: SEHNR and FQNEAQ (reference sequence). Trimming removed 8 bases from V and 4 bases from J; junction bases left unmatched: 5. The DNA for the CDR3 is TGTGCCAGCGGCCAGACAGGGGGCTATGGCTACACCTTC. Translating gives CASGQTGGYGYTF.

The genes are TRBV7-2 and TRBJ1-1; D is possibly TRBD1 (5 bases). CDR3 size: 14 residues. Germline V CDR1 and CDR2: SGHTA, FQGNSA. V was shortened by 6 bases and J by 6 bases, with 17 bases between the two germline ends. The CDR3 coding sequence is TGTGCCAGCAGTTCGGGGACGGGGGATTCTGAAGCTTTCTTT. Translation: CASSSGTGDSEAFF.

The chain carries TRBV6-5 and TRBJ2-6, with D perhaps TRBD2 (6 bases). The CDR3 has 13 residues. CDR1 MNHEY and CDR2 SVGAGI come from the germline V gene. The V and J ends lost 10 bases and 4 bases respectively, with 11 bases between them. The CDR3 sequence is CATWEAGANVLTF. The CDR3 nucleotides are TGTGCCACCTGGGAGGCCGGGGCCAACGTCCTGACTTTC.